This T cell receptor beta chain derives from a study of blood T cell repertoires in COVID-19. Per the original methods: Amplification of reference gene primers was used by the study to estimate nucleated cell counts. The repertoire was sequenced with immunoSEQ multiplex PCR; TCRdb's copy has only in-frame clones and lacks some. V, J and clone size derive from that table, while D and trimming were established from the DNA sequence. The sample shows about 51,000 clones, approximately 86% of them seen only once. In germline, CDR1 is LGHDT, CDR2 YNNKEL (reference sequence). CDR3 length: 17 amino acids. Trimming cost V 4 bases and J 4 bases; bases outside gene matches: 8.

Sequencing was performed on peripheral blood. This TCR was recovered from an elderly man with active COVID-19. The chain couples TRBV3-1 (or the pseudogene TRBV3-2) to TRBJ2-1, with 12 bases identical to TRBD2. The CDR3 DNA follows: TGTGCCAGCAGCCGAGGGACTAGCGGGCTAGGTTACAATGAGCAGTTCTTC. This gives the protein CASSRGTSGLGYNEQFF.